The 29 T cell receptor beta chains presented below share a single source sample, sequenced in a study of T cells in Graves' hyperthyroidism and ophthalmopathy. Amplification targeted TCR beta CDR3 regions from RNA transcripts. The HTBI primer set drove a first-round RT-PCR of the TCR CDR3. A single record per CDR3 protein comes from TCRdb applying MiXCR to the multiplex PCR reads. Here the sample spans approximately 690,000 distinct CDR3 sequences, approximately 14% being singletons. Sequenced: blood. Source of these receptors: a woman aged 50 to 60 with Graves' ophthalmopathy.

This clonotype has a count of ten or more. V usage is TRBV28 and J usage is TRBJ2-7; D gene uncertain. V was shortened by 1 base and J by 6 bases, with 10 bases between the two germline ends. The V gene's germline CDR1 is MDHEN and CDR2 SYDVKM. The CDR3 sequence is 13 residues long. In DNA form, the CDR3 reads TGTGCCAGCAGTTTATCTGCGGCAGCCGAGCAGTACTTC. It encodes CASSLSAAAEQYF.

Notes on this clonotype: This may be a read error: a much more frequent sequence differs by one nucleotide. The chain uses TRBV30 and TRBJ1-2, with D maybe TRBD1 (6 bases). Germline V gives CDR1 GTSNPN, CDR2 SVGIG (reference sequence). The CDR3 sequence is 17 residues long. The CDR3 DNA sequence: TGTGCCCGGAGTGTACCTATTGACAGGCCGTCGGCCTCTGGCTACACCTTC. Its protein is CARSVPIDRPSASGYTF. Variable domain in full (rest from reference TRBV30 and TRBJ1-2): SQTIHQWPATLVQPVGSPLSLECTVEGTSNPNLYWYRQAAGRGLQLLFYSVGIGQISSEVPQNLSASRPQDRQFILSSKKLLLSDSGFYLCARSVPIDRPSASGYTFGSGTRLTVV.

The sample holds many counts of this clonotype. V usage is TRBV20-1 and J usage is TRBJ2-7, with unresolved D. The CDR3 is 13 amino acids. Trimming removed 3 bases at V and 2 bases at J, with 11 bases between. From germline, CDR1 is DFQATT and CDR2 SNEGSKA (reference sequence). CDR3 sequence reads: CSARAGGAYEQYF. CDR3 sequence (DNA): TGCAGTGCTAGGGCCGGCGGAGCCTACGAGCAGTACTTC.

V usage is TRBV7-9 and J usage is TRBJ2-6, with a tentative D call TRBD2 (6 bases). V was cut by 0 bases and J by 0 bases, with 15 bases left in between. CDR1 is SEHNR, CDR2 FQNEAQ, per germline (reference sequence). CDR3 size: 19 residues. The CDR3 bases are TGTGCCAGCAGCTTAGCGGGAGTCGGGGGAATCTCTGGGGCCAACGTCCTGACTTTC. Protein sequence: CASSLAGVGGISGANVLTF.

As to this clonotype: At one end, the junction sequence differs from germline, possibly due to a read error. The chain links TRBV4-1 to TRBJ2-1; 8 bases map to TRBD2. The germline V gene has CDR1 MGHRA and CDR2 YSYEKL. This CDR3 has 14 amino acids. CDR3 bases: TGCACCAGCAGCCGAAAGCGGGAGCGTGATGAGCAGTTCTTC. Its protein is CTSSRKRERDEQFF.

This clonotype was seen only a few times. This rearrangement joins TRBV4-2 to TRBJ2-7; 8 bases map to TRBD1. The germline gives CDR1 LGHNA, CDR2 YNFKEQ. V lost 2 bases to trimming and J lost 4 bases; unmatched junction nucleotides: 7. The CDR3 covers 15 residues. CDR3 in DNA: TGTGCCAGCAGCCAATCCGACAGGGGAATTTACGAGCAGTACTTC. Protein product: CASSQSDRGIYEQYF.

This clonotype was detected many times. The rearrangement joins TRBV30 to TRBJ2-1, with D possibly matching TRBD2 (6 bases). The V gene lost 2 bases and the J gene lost 0 bases, with 11 bases spanning the gap. Per the germline V gene, CDR1 is GTSNPN and CDR2 is SVGIG (reference sequence). This CDR3 has 15 residues. The CDR3 bases are TGTGCCTGGAGTCGGGACTCGAGCTCCTACAATGAGCAGTTCTTC. It is translated as CAWSRDSSSYNEQFF.

This clonotype has ten or more counts. J is TRBJ2-1 and V is TRBV11-2; 11 bases align to TRBD2. Germline V gives CDR1 SGHAT, CDR2 FQNNGV. This CDR3 has 16 amino acids. V lost 3 bases and J lost 4; bases outside the gene matches: 5. The chain's CDR3 is CASSFIAGGLYNEQFF. The CDR3 DNA reads as TGTGCCAGCAGCTTCATAGCGGGAGGGCTGTACAATGAGCAGTTCTTC.

The chain is built from TRBV18 and TRBJ2-5; no clear D. With 0 bases removed from V and 5 bases from J, the gap between germline ends came to 7 bases. CDR3 length equals 13 residues. CDR1 KGHSH and CDR2 LQKENI come from the germline V gene. The CDR3 DNA follows: TGTGCCAGCTCACCACCTGGGTTTGAGACCCAGTACTTC. Translated: CASSPPGFETQYF.

The chain links TRBV6-1 to TRBJ2-7; 10 bases are a match to TRBD2. Germline V CDR1 and CDR2: MNHNS, SASEGT. J lost 2 bases, V lost 6 bases, and 13 bases had no gene match. The CDR3 is made up of 17 amino acids. The CDR3 DNA is TGTGCCAGCAGCCGATTAGCGGGAGGTCATCAAACCTACGAGCAGTACTTC. Protein sequence: CASSRLAGGHQTYEQYF.

The table lists this clonotype with many counts. The chain carries TRBV18 and TRBJ1-5; 8 bases match TRBD1. V trimming: 5 bases; J trimming: 5 bases; junction bases outside the gene matches: 2. This CDR3 has 13 amino acids. Per germline, CDR1 KGHSH and CDR2 LQKENI. CDR3: CASSTTGDQPQHF. The CDR3 DNA reads as TGTGCCAGCTCAACGACAGGGGATCAGCCCCAGCATTTT. Full variable domain (remainder filled in from reference TRBV18 and TRBJ1-5): NAGVMQNPRHLVRRRGQEARLRCSPMKGHSHVYWYRQLPEEGLKFMVYLQKENIIDESGMPKERFSAEFPKEGPSILRIQQVVRGDSAAYFCASSTTGDQPQHFGDGTRLSIL.

At least ten counts were recorded for this clonotype. The J gene is TRBJ2-2, the V gene TRBV11-1; tentatively, D is TRBD1 or TRBD2 (6 bases each). The CDR3 totals 15 residues. Germline assignment: CDR1 SGHAT and CDR2 FQDESV (reference sequence). Trimming removed 7 bases from V and 2 bases from J, with 14 bases in between. The CDR3 DNA reads TGTGCCAGCACCAGGGGTAGCGGAAACACCGGGGAGCTGTTTTTT. Translated, it gives CASTRGSGNTGELFF.

This clonotype appeared a few times. The V call is TRBV19, the J call TRBJ2-4, with D possibly matching TRBD1 (6 bases). CDR1 is LNHDA and CDR2 is SQIVND in the germline V gene (reference sequence). The CDR3 extends over 17 amino acids. Trimming left V 3 bases short and J 0 bases short, with 15 bases between. CDR3 amino acids: CASSIGGHDLAKNIQYF. CDR3 nucleotide sequence: TGTGCCAGTAGTATTGGGGGCCACGATTTAGCCAAAAACATTCAGTACTTC. The whole variable domain, filled in from reference TRBV19 and TRBJ2-4, reads DGGITQSPKYLFRKEGQNVTLSCEQNLNHDAMYWYRQDPGQGLRLIYYSQIVNDFQKGDIAEGYSVSREKKESFPLTVTSAQKNPTAFYLCASSIGGHDLAKNIQYFGAGTRLSVL.

This sequence joins TRBV29-1 and TRBJ2-1, with D possibly TRBD2 on 6 matching bases. CDR1 and CDR2 from the germline V gene are SQVTM and ANQGSEA. CDR3 length equals 14 residues. Trimming took 3 bases from V and 8 from J, leaving 17 bases between them. The CDR3 loop is CSVEPSGFHDEQFF. DNA of the CDR3: TGCAGCGTTGAGCCCAGCGGGTTTCATGATGAGCAGTTCTTC.

In this sample, this clonotype turned up once. The chain carries TRBV2 and TRBJ2-5; 10 bases line up with TRBD2. J was trimmed by 5 bases and V by 4 bases; bases with no gene match: 10. Germline CDR1 SNHLY, CDR2 FYNNEI. The CDR3 consists of 16 residues. CDR3 amino acids: CASSVPIAGGEETQYF. The CDR3 DNA reads TGTGCCAGCAGTGTTCCGATAGCGGGAGGAGAGGAGACCCAGTACTTC. The full variable domain, rest sourced from reference TRBV2 and TRBJ2-5, is EPEVTQTPSHQVTQMGQEVILRCVPISNHLYFYWYRQILGQKVEFLVSFYNNEISEKSEIFDDQFSVERPDGSNFTLKIRSTKLEDSAMYFCASSVPIAGGEETQYFGPGTRLLVL.

The table lists this clonotype with many counts. V is TRBV24-1 and J is TRBJ2-2; D is uncertain. CDR1 is KGHDR, CDR2 SFDVKD, per germline. Trimming took 2 bases from V and 6 from J, leaving 9 bases between them. This CDR3 spans 14 amino acids. In DNA, the CDR3 is TGTGCCACCAGTGATTCAAGACGGGCCGGGGAGCTGTTTTTT. Its protein is CATSDSRRAGELFF.

The chain links TRBV19 to TRBJ2-6; 10 bases line up with TRBD1. The CDR3 extends over 16 amino acids. With V trimmed by 4 bases and J by 4 bases, 4 bases remained unmatched. Germline lookup yields CDR1 LNHDA and CDR2 SQIVND (reference sequence). The CDR3 bases are TGTGCCAGTAGTAGACAGGGGGCCGGAGGGGCCAACGTCCTGACTTTC. It translates to CASSRQGAGGANVLTF.

The genes are TRBV7-2 and TRBJ2-3, with 7 positions matching TRBD2. Germline CDR1 is SGHTA and CDR2 is FQGNSA. The ends lost 5 bases at V and 4 bases at J; junction bases unmatched: 9. CDR3 length: 15 residues. CDR3 sequence reads: CASSQERDWADTQYF. The CDR3 nucleotides are TGTGCCAGCAGCCAAGAGCGGGATTGGGCAGATACGCAGTATTTT.

The chain has TRBV19 and TRBJ2-5; D is perhaps TRBD1 (6 bases). This CDR3 spans 16 amino acids. V lost 5 bases and J lost 1, with 17 bases in between. Germline V gene lookup returns CDR1 LNHDA and CDR2 SQIVND (reference sequence). CDR3 nucleotides: TGTGCCAGTAGTGCGATAGTCGGGACACCCCAAGAGACCCAGTACTTC. Protein product: CASSAIVGTPQETQYF. The variable domain in full, completed from reference TRBV19 and TRBJ2-5, reads DGGITQSPKYLFRKEGQNVTLSCEQNLNHDAMYWYRQDPGQGLRLIYYSQIVNDFQKGDIAEGYSVSREKKESFPLTVTSAQKNPTAFYLCASSAIVGTPQETQYFGPGTRLLVL.

This clonotype was recorded once. One end of the junction is discordant with germline, which a read error may explain. The chain carries TRBV11-3 and TRBJ1-1, with D maybe TRBD1 (5 bases). The CDR3 has 14 amino acids. Germline V gene lookup returns CDR1 SGHNT and CDR2 YENEEA. The CDR3, as DNA: TGTGCCAGCAGCTTTAGGGCAGGTGGGACTGAAGCTCTCTTT. It specifies CASSFRAGGTEALF.

The chain carries TRBV6-6 and TRBJ1-4; D gene unclear. Germline V gene sequence: CDR1 MNHNY, CDR2 SVGAGI (reference sequence). Trimming pared 0 bases from V and 6 bases from J, leaving 8 bases between. The CDR3 spans 14 residues. The CDR3 protein is CASSYSFGDEKLFF. DNA for the CDR3: TGTGCCAGCAGTTACTCCTTTGGAGATGAAAAACTGTTTTTT.

The sample holds many counts of this clonotype. The chain links TRBV5-1 to TRBJ2-7, with unresolved D. CDR1 and CDR2 from the germline V gene are SGHRS and YFSETQ. V was cut by 2 bases and J by 1 base, with 7 bases left in between. The CDR3 is made up of 13 amino acids. CDR3 residues: CASSFLGSYEQYF. The DNA of the CDR3 is TGCGCCAGCAGCTTTTTGGGGTCCTACGAGCAGTACTTC.

Ten or more counts support this clonotype. CDR3 protein: CASSFPGGPSSYNEQFF. CDR3 in DNA: TGTGCCAGCAGCTTTCCGGGAGGGCCGAGCTCCTACAATGAGCAGTTCTTC. The chain employs TRBV11-2 and TRBJ2-1, with 8 bases fitting TRBD2. The V segment lost 3 bases and the J segment 0 bases; nucleotides outside the gene matches: 7. Per germline, CDR1 SGHAT and CDR2 FQNNGV. The CDR3 contains 17 residues.

The V call is TRBV9, the J call TRBJ2-3; 10 bases align to TRBD1. This CDR3 spans 15 amino acids. The V segment lost 0 bases and the J segment 6 bases; nucleotides outside the gene matches: 4. Germline V CDR1 and CDR2: SGDLS, YYNGEE. CDR3 region: CASSVGTGGSDTQYF. CDR3 coding DNA: TGTGCCAGCAGCGTAGGGACAGGGGGTTCGGATACGCAGTATTTT.

The table lists this clonotype with a few counts. This chain links TRBV27 with TRBJ2-2; D is undetermined. CDR1 and CDR2 from the germline V gene are MNHEY and SMNVEV (reference sequence). Trimming stripped 1 base from V and 0 bases from J, with 15 bases between. The CDR3 extends over 18 amino acids. The CDR3 nucleotides are TGTGCCAGCAGTTTATTTTTTACGGGTAGGGCGAACACCGGGGAGCTGTTTTTT. Protein sequence: CASSLFFTGRANTGELFF.

This clonotype has at least ten counts. This rearrangement joins TRBV5-6 to TRBJ2-1, with 10 bases matching TRBD2. The CDR3 extends over 16 amino acids. V was pared by 1 base and J by 9 bases, with 10 bases of the junction left unmatched. Germline V gene lookup returns CDR1 SGHDT and CDR2 YYEEEE. Here the CDR3 DNA reads TGTGCCAGCAGCTTGAGGGTCCTAGCGGGAGAGGGTGAGCAGTTCTTC. It specifies CASSLRVLAGEGEQFF.

The table lists this clonotype with many counts. V gene TRBV5-1 combines with J gene TRBJ2-1, with D perhaps being TRBD1 or TRBD2 (5 bases each). Trimming left V 2 bases short and J 8 bases short, with 20 bases between. Germline loops: CDR1 SGHRS, CDR2 YFSETQ. The length of the CDR3 is 16 residues. This CDR3 reads CASSFTGTTPLYEQFF. The CDR3 nucleotides read TGCGCCAGCAGCTTCACCGGGACCACGCCGCTCTATGAGCAGTTCTTC.

CDR3 DNA sequence: TGTGCCAGCGCGCTTACCGGGACAGGGCCTAATTCACCCCTCCACTTT. Translation: CASALTGTGPNSPLHF. The J gene is TRBJ1-6, the V gene TRBV28; 9 positions match TRBD1. Germline CDR1 reads MDHEN; CDR2 reads SYDVKM. V gave up 8 bases and J gave up 6 bases; unmatched junction bases: 11. CDR3 length: 16 amino acids.

At least ten counts were recorded for this clonotype. The chain links TRBV18 to TRBJ1-1, with D possibly being TRBD1 (6 bases). This CDR3 has 13 amino acids. The V and J ends lost 3 bases and 5 bases respectively, with 10 bases between them. Germline loops: CDR1 KGHSH, CDR2 LQKENI. The CDR3 region is CASSPLGATEAFF. The CDR3 DNA reads as TGTGCCAGCTCACCTCTGGGGGCGACTGAAGCTTTCTTT.